Listed here are 13 T cell receptor beta chains from one sample, sequenced in a study of lymphopenia after photon versus proton radiotherapy. Libraries were prepared by immunoSEQ multiplex PCR; TCRdb keeps only in-frame clonotypes and omits some of them. This sample has 13,000 to 15,000 clones, with about 79% found just once. The sample in question was peripheral blood, obtained from a patient treated with photon-based radiotherapy. The receptors come from a man in his forties or fifties with gastric cancer.

The chain is built from TRBV7-2 and TRBJ2-5; 12 nucleotides line up with TRBD2. Germline CDR1 SGHTA, CDR2 FQGNSA. The V segment lost 6 bases and the J segment 5 bases; nucleotides outside the gene matches: 7. This CDR3 has 15 residues. CDR3 in DNA: TGTGCCAGCAGAACTAGCGGGGGGCCCTGGGAGACCCAGTACTTC. Its translation is CASRTSGGPWETQYF.

J is TRBJ1-2 and V is TRBV27; 9 bases align to TRBD1. Germline trimming cut 4 bases from V and 4 bases from J; bases unmatched to any gene: 4. The CDR3 has 14 amino acids. Germline-derived CDR1 and CDR2 are MNHEY and SMNVEV (reference sequence). The CDR3 reads CASSSIQGAYGYTF. The CDR3 nucleotides are TGTGCCAGCAGTTCTATACAGGGGGCCTATGGCTACACCTTC.

The V gene is TRBV11-2, the J gene TRBJ1-5; TRBD1 matches 8 bases. The CDR3 loop spans 15 amino acids. J gave up 2 bases and V 1 base, and 1 base lay outside the gene matches. Germline CDR1 reads SGHAT; CDR2 reads FQNNGV. The CDR3 sequence: CASSLATGGNQPQHF. The DNA of the CDR3 is TGTGCCAGCAGCTTAGCGACAGGGGGCAATCAGCCCCAGCATTTT.

This clone was detected only a few times. This chain links TRBV6-1 with TRBJ1-6, with 7 bases aligning to TRBD1. Germline values: CDR1 MNHNS, CDR2 SASEGT. V was pared by 6 bases and J by 7 bases, with 6 bases of the junction left unmatched. The CDR3 sequence is 14 residues long. The CDR3 DNA is TGTGCCAGCAGCCGGCAGGGGGAGAATTCACCCCTCCACTTT. Protein product: CASSRQGENSPLHF.

The genes are TRBV7-9 and TRBJ1-5, with unresolved D. The CDR3 runs 14 residues. Trimming took 2 bases from V and 0 from J, leaving 5 bases between them. Germline V gene data show CDR1 as SEHNR and CDR2 as FQNEAQ (reference sequence). As DNA, the CDR3 is TGTGCCAGCAGCTTAAGAGATAGCAATCAGCCCCAGCATTTT. Amino acids: CASSLRDSNQPQHF.

This chain links TRBV10-3 with TRBJ1-2, with D possibly being TRBD1 (5 bases). The length of the CDR3 is 16 residues. V was shortened by 3 bases and J by 1 base, with 15 bases between the two germline ends. Germline loops: CDR1 ENHRY, CDR2 SYGVKD. In DNA, the CDR3 is TGTGCCATCAGTGAAGGAGGCGGGAGGGGTAACTATGGCTACACCTTC. Translation gives CAISEGGGRGNYGYTF.

The V gene is TRBV7-8, the J gene TRBJ1-1; no clear D. This CDR3 is 13 amino acids long. V was clipped by 5 bases and J by 1 base, with 8 bases between them. In germline, CDR1 is SGHVS, CDR2 FQNEAQ. The CDR3 is CASSTQENTEAFF. The DNA of the CDR3 is TGTGCCAGCAGCACACAAGAGAACACTGAAGCTTTCTTT.

The rearrangement links TRBV27 to TRBJ2-5; 11 nucleotides agree with TRBD1. The CDR3 loop spans 17 amino acids. CDR1 and CDR2 from the germline V gene are MNHEY and SMNVEV (reference sequence). V shed 5 bases and J 5 bases; nucleotides not matched to a gene: 13. The CDR3 sequence: CASSPLGTGGWDETQYF. For the CDR3, the DNA is TGTGCCAGCAGTCCCCTCGGGACAGGGGGTTGGGATGAGACCCAGTACTTC.

This chain uses TRBV19 with TRBJ2-7; no definite D call. Trimming cost V 0 bases and J 2 bases, with 5 bases left between them. Germline CDR1 reads LNHDA; CDR2 reads SQIVND (reference sequence). The CDR3 covers 13 residues. CDR3 bases: TGTGCCAGTAGTATAGAAGGCGCCTACGAGCAGTACTTC. Its translation is CASSIEGAYEQYF.

The CDR3 DNA reads as TGTGCCAGCAGCTTGAGGGCATCGGAGACCCAGTACTTC. The encoded protein is CASSLRASETQYF. The chain links TRBV5-4 to TRBJ2-5; D remains ambiguous. The CDR3 contains 13 residues. Germline loops: CDR1 SGHNT, CDR2 YYREEE (reference sequence). V was cut by 1 base and J by 5 bases, with 9 bases left in between.

The rearrangement joins TRBV2 to TRBJ1-3; TRBD1 matches at 9 bases. V was clipped by 5 bases and J by 2 bases; unmatched bases: 4. The CDR3 is made up of 15 amino acids. The germline V gene has CDR1 SNHLY and CDR2 FYNNEI. CDR3 coding DNA: TGTGCCAGCAGTCGGGACAGGGCGGCTGGAAACACCATATATTTT. This gives the protein CASSRDRAAGNTIYF. The complete variable domain, with remaining parts taken from reference TRBV2 and TRBJ1-3, reads EPEVTQTPSHQVTQMGQEVILRCVPISNHLYFYWYRQILGQKVEFLVSFYNNEISEKSEIFDDQFSVERPDGSNFTLKIRSTKLEDSAMYFCASSRDRAAGNTIYFGEGSWLTVV.

The chain combines TRBV6-1 with TRBJ2-4; tentatively, D is TRBD1 (6 bases). There are 14 residues in the CDR3. With 6 bases removed from V and 8 bases from J, the gap between germline ends came to 17 bases. Germline-derived CDR1 and CDR2 are MNHNS and SASEGT. The CDR3 DNA reads TGTGCCAGCAGGTCGGGACAAGGGAGAGACATTCAGTACTTC. Its translation is CASRSGQGRDIQYF.

The V call is TRBV6-5, the J call TRBJ2-7; 7 bases line up with TRBD2. The germline V gene has CDR1 MNHEY and CDR2 SVGAGI. V trimming: 10 bases; J trimming: 1 base; junction bases outside the gene matches: 10. The CDR3 length is 14 residues. The chain's CDR3 is CATRPGGASYEQYF. CDR3 sequence (DNA): TGTGCCACCCGGCCGGGGGGAGCGTCCTACGAGCAGTACTTC.